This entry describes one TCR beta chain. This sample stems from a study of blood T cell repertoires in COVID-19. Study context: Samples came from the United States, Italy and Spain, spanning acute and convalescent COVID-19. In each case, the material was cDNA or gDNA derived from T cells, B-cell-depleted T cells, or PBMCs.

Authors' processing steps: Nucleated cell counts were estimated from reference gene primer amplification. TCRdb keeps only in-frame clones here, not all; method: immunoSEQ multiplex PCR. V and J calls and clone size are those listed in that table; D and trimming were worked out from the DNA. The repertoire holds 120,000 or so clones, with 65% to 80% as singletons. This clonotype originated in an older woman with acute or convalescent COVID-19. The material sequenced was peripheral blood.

Here the CDR3 DNA reads TGTGCCAGCAACGGCGGGACTAGCGGGGGATACGAGCAGTACTTC. It specifies CASNGGTSGGYEQYF. The chain combines TRBV28 with TRBJ2-7, with 14 bases lining up with TRBD2. This CDR3 has 15 amino acids. Germline V gene lookup returns CDR1 MDHEN and CDR2 SYDVKM. V trimming: 7 bases; J trimming: 4 bases; junction bases outside the gene matches: 6.